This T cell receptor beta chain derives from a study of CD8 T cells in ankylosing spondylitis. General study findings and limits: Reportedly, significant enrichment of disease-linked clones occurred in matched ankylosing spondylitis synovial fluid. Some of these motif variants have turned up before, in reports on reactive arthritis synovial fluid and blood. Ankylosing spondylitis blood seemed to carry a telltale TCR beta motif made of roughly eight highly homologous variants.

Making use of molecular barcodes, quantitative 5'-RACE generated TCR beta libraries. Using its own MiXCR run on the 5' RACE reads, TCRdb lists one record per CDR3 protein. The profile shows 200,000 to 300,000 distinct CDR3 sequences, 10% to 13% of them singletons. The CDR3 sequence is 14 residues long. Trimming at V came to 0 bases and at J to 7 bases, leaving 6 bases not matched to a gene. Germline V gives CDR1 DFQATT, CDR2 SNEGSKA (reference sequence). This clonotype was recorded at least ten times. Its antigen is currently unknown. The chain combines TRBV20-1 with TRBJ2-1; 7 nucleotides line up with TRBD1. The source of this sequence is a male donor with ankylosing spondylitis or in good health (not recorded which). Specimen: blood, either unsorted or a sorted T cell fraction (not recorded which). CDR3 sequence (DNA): TGCAGTGCTAGAGACGGGATCAGGGGGAATGAGCAGTTCTTC. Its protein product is CSARDGIRGNEQFF.